These 8 T cell receptor beta chains came from one sample sequenced in a study of cytomegalovirus exposure and HLA in healthy donors (dated by TCRdb to about 2017). The library was generated by the immunoSEQ multiplex PCR assay. For the multiplex PCR, a mixture combining 60 forward primers for TCR Vbeta segments and 13 reverse primers for TCR Jbeta segments was used. The clones in this table, taken by TCRdb from immuneACCESS, are in-frame only. Not every clone is retained; where verified, under half of the shortfall comes from an unresolved V gene, and the cause of the rest is unknown. This sample has 100,000 to 150,000 clones in its table, and about 80% of those were observed once. Around 1.8% of the sample is held by the ten biggest clonotypes. Sample: PBMCs. These receptors all stem from a woman between 50 and 59 years old in good health and CMV-seronegative.

This chain links TRBV4-2 with TRBJ2-2; weak D call: TRBD2 (5 bases). Germline values: CDR1 LGHNA, CDR2 YNFKEQ. Trimming left V 1 base short and J 5 bases short, with 11 bases between. The CDR3 covers 15 residues. As DNA, the CDR3 is TGTGCCAGCAGCCAAGCCGGAGGCGTTACCGGGGAGCTGTTTTTT. It is translated as CASSQAGGVTGELFF.

The rearrangement joins TRBV19 to TRBJ1-1; 10 bases line up with TRBD1. Losses at the gene ends were 6 bases for V and 11 bases for J; bases not matched to a gene: 9. The CDR3 runs to 13 residues. The germline V gene encodes CDR1 LNHDA and CDR2 SQIVND (reference sequence). CDR3 sequence (DNA): TGTGCCAGTAGCCTTCGACAGGGGGCCGGGGCTTTCTTT. Amino acid sequence: CASSLRQGAGAFF.

This chain uses TRBV12-5 with TRBJ2-7; perhaps TRBD2 as D (6 bases). CDR1 and CDR2 (germline): LGHNT, FRNRAP. This CDR3 region has 13 residues. Deletions cut 4 bases from V and 7 bases from J, with 14 bases between. The CDR3: CASGSLQAGEQYV. Here the CDR3 DNA reads TGTGCTAGTGGTTCCCTTCAGGCGGGGGAGCAGTACGTC.

This chain links TRBV5-1 with TRBJ2-7, with 15 bases fitting TRBD2. V was pared by 4 bases and J by 0 bases, with 8 bases of the junction left unmatched. CDR3 length: 18 residues. The germline V gene encodes CDR1 SGHRS and CDR2 YFSETQ. This CDR3 reads CASSGTGTSGRFSYEQYF. The CDR3 DNA reads TGCGCCAGCAGCGGAACCGGGACTAGCGGGAGGTTCTCCTACGAGCAGTACTTC.

The chain employs TRBV29-1 and TRBJ2-7; 7 bases map to TRBD2. This CDR3 has 11 residues. Germline-derived CDR1 and CDR2 are SQVTM and ANQGSEA. The junction had 2 bases not matched to a gene; V was cut back by 4 bases and J by 5 bases. In DNA form, the CDR3 reads TGCAGCGTTGGGGAGGGGAACGAGCAGTACTTC. Translated, it gives CSVGEGNEQYF.

In its sample, this clone was seen once. The rearrangement joins TRBV7-9 to TRBJ2-1; 11 nucleotides align to TRBD1. CDR3 size: 16 residues. Trimming at V came to 3 bases and at J to 6 bases, leaving 7 bases not matched to a gene. CDR1 and CDR2 from the germline V gene are SEHNR and FQNEAQ (reference sequence). The CDR3 nucleotides read TGTGCCAGCAGCTTCGCTCCCGGGACAGGGGGCAATGAGCAGTTCTTC. Translating gives CASSFAPGTGGNEQFF.

The J gene is TRBJ2-1, the V gene TRBV27, with D possibly being TRBD2 (6 bases). From germline, CDR1 is MNHEY and CDR2 SMNVEV (reference sequence). This CDR3 spans 16 amino acids. Trimming removed 3 bases at V and 3 bases at J, with 15 bases between. The CDR3: CASSFLPGRLYNEQFF. DNA for the CDR3: TGTGCCAGCAGTTTCCTGCCAGGGAGGCTCTACAATGAGCAGTTCTTC.

The chain links TRBV19 to TRBJ2-7, with 8 bases lining up with TRBD1. CDR1 is LNHDA and CDR2 is SQIVND in the germline V gene (reference sequence). V trimming: 5 bases; J trimming: 5 bases; junction bases outside the gene matches: 11. The CDR3 spans 15 residues. CDR3 amino acids: CASSAPDRVFHEQYF. The CDR3 DNA follows: TGTGCCAGTAGTGCCCCGGACAGGGTATTCCACGAGCAGTACTTC. The full variable domain, completed using reference TRBV19 and TRBJ2-7, is DGGITQSPKYLFRKEGQNVTLSCEQNLNHDAMYWYRQDPGQGLRLIYYSQIVNDFQKGDIAEGYSVSREKKESFPLTVTSAQKNPTAFYLCASSAPDRVFHEQYFGPGTRLTVT.